This T cell receptor (beta chain) was obtained from a study of T cell responses to AZD1222 COVID-19 vaccine. The germline gives CDR1 SGHNT, CDR2 YENEEA. Trimming removed 4 bases from V and 5 bases from J, with 14 bases in between. This CDR3 region has 14 residues. Libraries were prepared by immunoSEQ multiplex PCR; TCRdb keeps only in-frame clonotypes and omits some of them. The sample contains roughly 150,000 clones, under 95% of which appear only once. This receptor was identified in an adult in good health. The specimen was peripheral blood, collected on day 0 of AZD1222 vaccination. The chain links TRBV11-3 to TRBJ1-1; tentatively, D is TRBD1 (5 bases). CDR3 sequence reads: CASSSGLGGTEAFF. CDR3 coding DNA: TGTGCCAGCAGCTCGGGCCTCGGGGGGACTGAAGCTTTCTTT.